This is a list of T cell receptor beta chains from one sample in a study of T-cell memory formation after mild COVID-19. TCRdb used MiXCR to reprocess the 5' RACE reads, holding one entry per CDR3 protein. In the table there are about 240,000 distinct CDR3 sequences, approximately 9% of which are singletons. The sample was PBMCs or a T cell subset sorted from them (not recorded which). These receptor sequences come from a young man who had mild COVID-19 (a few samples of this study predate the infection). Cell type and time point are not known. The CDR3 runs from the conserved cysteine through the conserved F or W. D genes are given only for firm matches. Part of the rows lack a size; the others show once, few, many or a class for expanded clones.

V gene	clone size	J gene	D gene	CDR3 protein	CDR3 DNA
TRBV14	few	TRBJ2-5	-	CASSQFGGSGVTRLQETQYF	TGTGCCAGCAGCCAATTCGGGGGCAGCGGGGTTACCAGATTACAAGAGACCCAGTACTTC
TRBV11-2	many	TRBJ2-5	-	CASSLRDAVGAQYF	TGTGCCAGCAGCCTCCGGGACGCAGTGGGGGCCCAGTACTTC
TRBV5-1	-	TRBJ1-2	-	CASSSGSSGSYGYTF	TGCGCCAGCAGCTCCGGGTCCAGCGGGAGCTATGGCTACACCTTC
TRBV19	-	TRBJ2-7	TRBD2	CASSPLGGAAQYF	TGTGCCAGTAGTCCCCTCGGGGGGGCGGCGCAGTACTTC
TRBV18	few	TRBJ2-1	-	CASSDSPSSEQFF	TGTGCCAGCTCCGACAGCCCTTCTTCTGAGCAGTTCTTC
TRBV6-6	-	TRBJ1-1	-	CASSNGRNTEAFF	TGTGCCAGCAGTAACGGACGGAACACTGAAGCTTTCTTT
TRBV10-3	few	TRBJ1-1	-	CATSTENTEAFF	TGTGCCACTTCGACGGAGAACACTGAAGCTTTCTTT
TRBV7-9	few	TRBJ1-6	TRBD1	CASSWTGTILNSPLHF	TGTGCCAGCAGCTGGACAGGGACGATACTTAATTCACCCCTCCACTTT
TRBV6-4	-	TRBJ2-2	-	CASSDWRDNTGELFF	TGTGCCAGCAGTGACTGGCGGGACAACACCGGGGAGCTGTTTTTT
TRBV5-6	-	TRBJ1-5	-	CASSLGGRTYDQPQHF	TGTGCCAGCAGCTTGGGCGGAAGGACTTACGATCAGCCCCAGCATTTT
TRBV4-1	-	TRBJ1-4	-	CASSQAGVQLFF	TGCGCCAGCAGCCAAGCGGGGGTACAACTGTTTTTT
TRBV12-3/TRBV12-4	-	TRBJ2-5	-	CASSLAVGEETQYF	TGTGCCAGCAGTTTAGCGGTGGGGGAGGAGACCCAGTACTTC
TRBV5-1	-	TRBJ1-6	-	CASSLSAGLRSPLHF	TGCGCCAGCAGCTTGTCGGCCGGGTTGCGTTCACCCCTCCACTTT
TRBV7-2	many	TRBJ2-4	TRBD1	CASSQQGMFGDIQYF	TGTGCCAGCAGCCAACAGGGGATGTTTGGGGACATTCAGTACTTC
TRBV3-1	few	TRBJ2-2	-	CASSPIDGSNTGELFF	TGTGCCAGCAGCCCGATTGACGGGTCGAACACCGGGGAGCTGTTTTTT
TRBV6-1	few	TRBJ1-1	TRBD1	CASSDRGPTEAFF	TGTGCCAGCAGTGATAGGGGGCCCACTGAAGCTTTCTTT
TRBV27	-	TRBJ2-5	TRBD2	CASSDGGAGETQYF	TGTGCCAGCAGTGACGGGGGGGCAGGAGAGACCCAGTACTTC
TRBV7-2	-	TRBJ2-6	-	CASSPASSGANVLTF	TGTGCCAGCAGCCCGGCTAGCTCTGGGGCCAACGTCCTGACTTTC
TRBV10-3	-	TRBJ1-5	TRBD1	CAISDGTGDQPQHF	TGTGCCATCAGTGACGGGACAGGGGATCAGCCCCAGCATTTT
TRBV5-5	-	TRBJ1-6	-	CASSPVPDWINSPLHF	TGTGCCAGCAGCCCCGTCCCCGATTGGATTAATTCACCCCTCCACTTT
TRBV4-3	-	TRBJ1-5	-	CASSQEGDGRPQHF	TGCGCCAGCAGCCAAGAAGGCGACGGACGGCCCCAGCATTTT
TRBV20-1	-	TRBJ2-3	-	CSARGGQDTQYF	TGCAGTGCTAGAGGGGGCCAAGATACGCAGTATTTT
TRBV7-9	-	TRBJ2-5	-	CASSPPSETQYF	TGTGCCAGCAGCCCCCCTTCAGAGACCCAGTACTTC
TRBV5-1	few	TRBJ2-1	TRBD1	CASKRQGADNEQFF	TGCGCCAGCAAGAGACAGGGGGCTGACAATGAGCAGTTCTTC
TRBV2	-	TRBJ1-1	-	CASSEVENTEAFF	TGTGCCAGCAGTGAAGTCGAGAACACTGAAGCTTTCTTT
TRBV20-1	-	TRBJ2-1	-	CSARDVLAVTWNNEQFF	TGCAGTGCTAGAGATGTGTTAGCGGTAACATGGAACAATGAGCAGTTCTTC
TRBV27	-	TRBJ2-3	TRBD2	CASRKPSRGGGTDTQYF	TGTGCCAGCAGAAAACCGTCGCGCGGGGGAGGCACAGATACGCAGTATTTT
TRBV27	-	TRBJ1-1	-	CASSPSGRLNTEAFF	TGTGCCAGCAGTCCCTCGGGACGACTGAACACTGAAGCTTTCTTT
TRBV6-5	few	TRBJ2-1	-	CASSYWGNNEQFF	TGTGCCAGCAGTTACTGGGGAAACAATGAGCAGTTCTTC
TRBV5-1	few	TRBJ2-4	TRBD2	CASSLDGGRGNIQYF	TGCGCCAGCAGCTTGGATGGAGGGAGGGGAAACATTCAGTACTTC
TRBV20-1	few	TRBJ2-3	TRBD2	CSARDRTSGGTDTQYF	TGCAGTGCTAGAGATAGGACTAGCGGGGGCACAGATACGCAGTATTTT
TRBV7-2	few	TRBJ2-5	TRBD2	CASSWGLAGETQYF	TGTGCCAGCAGCTGGGGACTAGCGGGAGAGACCCAGTACTTC
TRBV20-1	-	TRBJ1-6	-	CSATRQIFDSPLHF	TGCAGTGCTACCCGACAGATCTTCGATTCACCCCTCCACTTT
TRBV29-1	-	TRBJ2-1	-	CSVELGVVSVDEQFF	TGCAGCGTTGAACTCGGGGTTGTTTCGGTGGATGAGCAGTTCTTC
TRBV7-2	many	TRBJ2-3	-	CASTSAGTDTQYF	TGTGCCAGCACATCGGCGGGGACAGATACGCAGTATTTT
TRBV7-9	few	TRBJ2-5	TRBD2	CASSPRGVTQYF	TGTGCCAGCAGCCCCCGGGGGGTGACCCAGTACTTC
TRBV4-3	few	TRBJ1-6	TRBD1	CASRLWDRGSPLHF	TGCGCCAGCAGGCTGTGGGACAGGGGCTCACCCCTCCACTTT
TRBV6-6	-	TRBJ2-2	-	CASSPNLFANTGELFF	TGTGCCAGCAGCCCCAACCTTTTCGCGAACACCGGGGAGCTGTTTTTT
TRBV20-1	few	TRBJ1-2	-	CSAEQGDSGGYTF	TGCAGTGCTGAACAGGGCGATAGCGGGGGCTACACCTTC
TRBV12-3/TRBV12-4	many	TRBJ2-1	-	CASRPLRDTSSYNEQFF	TGTGCCAGCAGGCCTTTGAGGGACACCAGCTCCTACAATGAGCAGTTCTTC
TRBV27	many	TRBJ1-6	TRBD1	CASRGGRGFSYNSPLHF	TGTGCCAGCAGGGGTGGCAGGGGGTTCTCCTATAATTCACCCCTCCACTTT
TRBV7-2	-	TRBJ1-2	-	CASSLLGSNYGYTF	TGTGCCAGCAGCTTACTGGGCAGCAACTATGGCTACACCTTC